The rows below give T cell receptor beta chains drawn from one sample of a study of shared clonotypes between healthy human individuals. Measured with immunoSEQ multiplex PCR; TCRdb has only the in-frame clones, and not every one. The sample yields about 980,000 clones, around 80% seen once. The sample taken for sequencing was memory CD4+ T cells sorted from blood. The receptors originated from a man between 18 and 29 years old in good health. CDR3s include the opening cysteine and the closing phenylalanine or tryptophan. D genes are given only for firm matches. The size entry is marked missing in some rows and otherwise reads once, few, many or a size class.

V gene: TRBV18; J gene: TRBJ2-5; clone size: -; D gene: TRBD2; CDR3 length: 15; CDR3 DNA: TGTGCCAGCTCACTACGGACTAGCGGCCAAGAGACCCAGTACTTC; CDR3 protein: CASSLRTSGQETQYF
V gene: TRBV25-1; J gene: TRBJ2-3; clone size: few; D gene: -; CDR3 length: 15; CDR3 DNA: TGTGCCAGCAGAATTGGGACGGAGCGCACAGATACGCAGTATTTT; CDR3 protein: CASRIGTERTDTQYF
V gene: TRBV28; J gene: TRBJ2-7; clone size: -; D gene: -; CDR3 length: 13; CDR3 DNA: TGTGCCAGCAACTTAATACAGGACTACGAGCAGTACTTC; CDR3 protein: CASNLIQDYEQYF
V gene: TRBV7-2; J gene: TRBJ1-2; clone size: many; D gene: -; CDR3 length: 15; CDR3 DNA: TGTGCCAGCAGCTTAGATACGGGATCTATGTCTGGCTACACCTTC; CDR3 protein: CASSLDTGSMSGYTF
V gene: TRBV27; J gene: TRBJ1-1; clone size: -; D gene: -; CDR3 length: 17; CDR3 DNA: TGTGCCAGCTCCTTCGGGGCGGGGGGGCTTGGGTTCACTGAAGCTTTCTTT; CDR3 protein: CASSFGAGGLGFTEAFF
V gene: TRBV5-1; J gene: TRBJ1-1; clone size: few; D gene: -; CDR3 length: 16; CDR3 DNA: TGCGCCAGCAGCTTGGGTGGGGGTAACATGAACACTGAAGCTTTCTTT; CDR3 protein: CASSLGGGNMNTEAFF
V gene: TRBV5-6; J gene: TRBJ1-1; clone size: -; D gene: TRBD1; CDR3 length: 16; CDR3 DNA: TGTGCCAGCAGCCAAAGGACAGGGGGCATGAACACTGAAGCTTTCTTT; CDR3 protein: CASSQRTGGMNTEAFF
V gene: TRBV5-4; J gene: TRBJ1-1; clone size: once; D gene: TRBD1; CDR3 length: 15; CDR3 DNA: TGTGCCAGCAGCTCGGTGGGACAGGGTGAGACTGAAGCTTTCTTT; CDR3 protein: CASSSVGQGETEAFF
V gene: TRBV6-5; J gene: TRBJ1-2; clone size: few; D gene: -; CDR3 length: 14; CDR3 DNA: TGTGCCAGCAGTTACTCGACAGAGAACTATGGCTACACCTTC; CDR3 protein: CASSYSTENYGYTF
V gene: TRBV6-5; J gene: TRBJ2-3; clone size: once; D gene: -; CDR3 length: 14; CDR3 DNA: TGTGCCAGCCAAAGGGGGCTAGCGGGTAGTTCGCAGTATTTT; CDR3 protein: CASQRGLAGSSQYF
V gene: TRBV10-1; J gene: TRBJ1-3; clone size: -; D gene: -; CDR3 length: 14; CDR3 DNA: TGCGCCAGCAGTGCGTCAGGCTCTGGAAACACCATATATTTT; CDR3 protein: CASSASGSGNTIYF
V gene: TRBV5-1; J gene: TRBJ2-2; clone size: -; D gene: -; CDR3 length: 17; CDR3 DNA: TGCGCCAGCAGCTTGGAACCCGGCAGGGGGAGGACCGGGGAGCTGTTTTTT; CDR3 protein: CASSLEPGRGRTGELFF
V gene: TRBV5-4; J gene: TRBJ2-2; clone size: -; D gene: -; CDR3 length: 16; CDR3 DNA: TGTGCCAGCAGCTTCTCCTCCGCTACCGCTACCGGGGAGCTGTTTTTT; CDR3 protein: CASSFSSATATGELFF
V gene: TRBV7-9; J gene: TRBJ2-3; clone size: -; D gene: -; CDR3 length: 13; CDR3 DNA: TGTGCCAGCAGCCTGGGTCACACAGATACGCAGTATTTT; CDR3 protein: CASSLGHTDTQYF
V gene: TRBV30; J gene: TRBJ2-2; clone size: -; D gene: -; CDR3 length: 15; CDR3 DNA: TGTGCCTGGAGTGGTCACGGGGGCAGCACCGGGGAGCTGTTTTTT; CDR3 protein: CAWSGHGGSTGELFF
V gene: TRBV28; J gene: TRBJ1-3; clone size: -; D gene: -; CDR3 length: 15; CDR3 DNA: TGTGCCAGCAGTCGGACGGTATCGTTTGGAAACACCATATATTTT; CDR3 protein: CASSRTVSFGNTIYF
V gene: TRBV4-1; J gene: TRBJ2-1; clone size: -; D gene: -; CDR3 length: 15; CDR3 DNA: TGCGCCAGCAGCCATACAGGGCCCCCAAACAATGAGCAGTTCTTC; CDR3 protein: CASSHTGPPNNEQFF
V gene: TRBV6-5; J gene: TRBJ1-1; clone size: -; D gene: -; CDR3 length: 14; CDR3 DNA: TGTGCCAGCACTCGAAGGGGTCTGAACACTGAAGCTTTCTTT; CDR3 protein: CASTRRGLNTEAFF
V gene: TRBV2; J gene: TRBJ2-7; clone size: -; D gene: -; CDR3 length: 12; CDR3 DNA: TGTGCCAGCAGTCGGACACTGTACGAGCAGTACTTC; CDR3 protein: CASSRTLYEQYF
V gene: TRBV27; J gene: TRBJ2-7; clone size: -; D gene: -; CDR3 length: 14; CDR3 DNA: TGTGCCAGCAGTCATCGGGGGGCGATCTACGAGCAGTACTTC; CDR3 protein: CASSHRGAIYEQYF
V gene: TRBV6-6; J gene: TRBJ1-1; clone size: -; D gene: -; CDR3 length: 12; CDR3 DNA: TGTGCCAGCAGCTTACCGAACACTGAAGCTTTCTTT; CDR3 protein: CASSLPNTEAFF
V gene: TRBV30; J gene: TRBJ2-3; clone size: -; D gene: TRBD2; CDR3 length: 17; CDR3 DNA: TGTGCCTGGAGTGCCGGGACTAGCCGAACCGGCACAGATACGCAGTATTTT; CDR3 protein: CAWSAGTSRTGTDTQYF
V gene: TRBV10-3; J gene: TRBJ1-1; clone size: -; D gene: -; CDR3 length: 13; CDR3 DNA: TGTGCCAACGCCCGTGAGAAGCAGTCTGAAGCTTTCTTT; CDR3 protein: CANAREKQSEAFF
V gene: TRBV28; J gene: TRBJ2-3; clone size: -; D gene: -; CDR3 length: 12; CDR3 DNA: TGTGCCAGCAGTGCGGACAGAGGGACGCAGTATTTT; CDR3 protein: CASSADRGTQYF
V gene: TRBV28; J gene: TRBJ1-5; clone size: -; D gene: -; CDR3 length: 14; CDR3 DNA: TGTGCCAGCAGAGGGAAGCTCGGCAATCAGCCCCAGCATTTT; CDR3 protein: CASRGKLGNQPQHF
V gene: TRBV10-3; J gene: TRBJ1-1; clone size: -; D gene: -; CDR3 length: 13; CDR3 DNA: TGTGCCATCAGTAGAGGGGTGGACACTGAAGCTTTCTTT; CDR3 protein: CAISRGVDTEAFF
V gene: TRBV25-1; J gene: TRBJ1-2; clone size: few; D gene: -; CDR3 length: 13; CDR3 DNA: TGTGCCAGCAGTGACAGAGATTACTATGGCTACACCTTC; CDR3 protein: CASSDRDYYGYTF
V gene: TRBV4-1; J gene: TRBJ1-6; clone size: -; D gene: -; CDR3 length: 13; CDR3 DNA: TGCGCCAGCAGCCAAGAACGGGGTTCACCCCTCCACTTT; CDR3 protein: CASSQERGSPLHF
V gene: TRBV7-2; J gene: TRBJ2-1; clone size: -; D gene: TRBD2; CDR3 length: 15; CDR3 DNA: TGTGCCAGCAGCTTAAACGGGAGGACCTACAATGAGCAGTTCTTC; CDR3 protein: CASSLNGRTYNEQFF
V gene: TRBV7-2; J gene: TRBJ2-7; clone size: once; D gene: TRBD2; CDR3 length: 16; CDR3 DNA: TGTGCCAGCAGCCCCGGGACTAGCGGGGGCTACTACGAGCAGTACTTC; CDR3 protein: CASSPGTSGGYYEQYF
V gene: TRBV20-1; J gene: TRBJ1-3; clone size: -; D gene: -; CDR3 length: 11; CDR3 DNA: TGCAGTGCTAGTGATGGAAACACCATATATTTT; CDR3 protein: CSASDGNTIYF
V gene: TRBV2; J gene: TRBJ2-5; clone size: -; D gene: TRBD2; CDR3 length: 15; CDR3 DNA: TGTGCCAGCAGTGAAATGGGACTAGCGGTAGAGACCCAGTACTTC; CDR3 protein: CASSEMGLAVETQYF
V gene: TRBV21-1; J gene: TRBJ2-7; clone size: -; D gene: -; CDR3 length: 13; CDR3 DNA: TGTGCCAGCATCCTCTCGGAGGGGTACGAGCAGTACTTC; CDR3 protein: CASILSEGYEQYF
V gene: TRBV27; J gene: TRBJ1-2; clone size: -; D gene: -; CDR3 length: 12; CDR3 DNA: TGTGCCAGCAGTAACGGGGGGTATGGCTACACCTTC; CDR3 protein: CASSNGGYGYTF
V gene: TRBV5-1; J gene: TRBJ2-7; clone size: -; D gene: -; CDR3 length: 13; CDR3 DNA: TGCGCCAGCAGCGTCCAAGGAGGGAACGAGCAGTACTTC; CDR3 protein: CASSVQGGNEQYF
V gene: TRBV30; J gene: TRBJ1-6; clone size: -; D gene: TRBD1; CDR3 length: 13; CDR3 DNA: TGTGCCTGGGTCCAGGGGGCAGGATCACCCCTCCACTTT; CDR3 protein: CAWVQGAGSPLHF
V gene: TRBV5-6; J gene: TRBJ2-3; clone size: -; D gene: -; CDR3 length: 13; CDR3 DNA: TGTGCCAGCAGTACCGGAGGCACAGATACGCAGTATTTT; CDR3 protein: CASSTGGTDTQYF
V gene: TRBV5-1; J gene: TRBJ1-3; clone size: -; D gene: TRBD1; CDR3 length: 14; CDR3 DNA: TGCGCCAGCAGCTTGGACAGGGGGTGGAACACCATATATTTT; CDR3 protein: CASSLDRGWNTIYF
V gene: TRBV19; J gene: TRBJ1-1; clone size: -; D gene: -; CDR3 length: 13; CDR3 DNA: TGTGCCAGTAGTATGACCCCAGGGCCTGAAGCTTTCTTT; CDR3 protein: CASSMTPGPEAFF
V gene: TRBV7-2; J gene: TRBJ1-1; clone size: -; D gene: -; CDR3 length: 15; CDR3 DNA: TGTGCCAGCAGCCCCAACCTGGCGGGGAACACTGAAGCTTTCTTT; CDR3 protein: CASSPNLAGNTEAFF
V gene: TRBV10-1; J gene: TRBJ2-1; clone size: -; D gene: -; CDR3 length: 16; CDR3 DNA: TGCGCCAGCAGTGAGTCGAATTCGGGCCTCCGACGGGGGCAGTTCTTC; CDR3 protein: CASSESNSGLRRGQFF
V gene: TRBV5-1; J gene: TRBJ2-3; clone size: -; D gene: TRBD2; CDR3 length: 18; CDR3 DNA: TGCGCCAGCAGCTCTGGACTAGCGGGGGGGCCAAGGACAGATACGCAGTATTTT; CDR3 protein: CASSSGLAGGPRTDTQYF
V gene: TRBV6-6; J gene: TRBJ1-1; clone size: -; D gene: TRBD1; CDR3 length: 16; CDR3 DNA: TGTGCCAGCAGTTATGGGACAGGAGGATTGTTTGGAGAAGCTTTCTTT; CDR3 protein: CASSYGTGGLFGEAFF
V gene: TRBV11-3; J gene: TRBJ2-3; clone size: -; D gene: -; CDR3 length: 14; CDR3 DNA: TGTGCCAGCAGCGGACAGCCCAACACAGATACGCAGTATTTT; CDR3 protein: CASSGQPNTDTQYF